The text below deals with one T cell receptor (beta chain). Antigen: not known. Produced via immunoSEQ multiplex PCR; TCRdb's table is partial and in-frame only. The sample records roughly 120,000 clones, 70% to 90% being singletons. These data come from a study of T cell responses to AZD1222 COVID-19 vaccine. V was clipped by 6 bases and J by 0 bases; unmatched bases: 9. Germline loops: CDR1 LGHDT, CDR2 YNNKEL (reference sequence). There are 18 residues in the CDR3. Overall study findings and caveats: After the peak T cell response, and only then, were repertoires sampled. Seropositivity was recorded at baseline in only 6 or 7 AZD1222 recipients. Among vaccine-associated CD4 TCRs, coverage spanned spike, with dominance at 160-218 and 743-854. Clonal diversity was possibly underestimated, and white British individuals and females predominated among donors.

The sample consisted of peripheral blood, taken on day 0 of MenACWY control vaccination. This clonotype was sampled from an adult in good health. The rearrangement joins TRBV3-1 (or the pseudogene TRBV3-2) to TRBJ2-3; 13 nucleotides align to TRBD2. This chain's CDR3 is CASSTSGGAPTSTDTQYF. CDR3 bases: TGTGCCAGCAGTACTAGCGGGGGGGCCCCTACTAGCACAGATACGCAGTATTTT.